A selection of T cell receptor beta chains follows, all from one sample in a study of T-cell reconstitution after alpha-beta-depleted transplantation in children. TCRdb reprocessed the PCR reads via MiXCR and lists one record per CDR3 protein. Found here are about 210,000 distinct CDR3 sequences, approximately 15% of them singletons; the top ten hold just under 45%. The sample consisted of PBMCs, mostly from graft donor cells, taken 360 days after TCRalphabeta/CD19-depleted stem cell transplant. These receptors originate from a male patient aged 2-15 years who had a stem cell transplant for acute lymphoblastic leukemia, so the T cells may come from the graft donor. Each CDR3 is given with its conserved first and last residue. Fields, in order: J gene, clone size, V gene, D gene, CDR3 protein, CDR3 DNA. A D gene is named only where the DNA matches it firmly. The listing skips clone size in some rows; elsewhere it reads once, few, many or a size class.

J: TRBJ1-3; size: few; V: TRBV4-1; D: -; CDR3: CASSSTGRSGNTIYF; DNA: TGCGCCAGCAGCTCGACAGGTCGCTCTGGAAACACCATATATTTT
J: TRBJ2-2; size: many; V: TRBV12-3/TRBV12-4; D: -; CDR3: CASSPSPTGELFF; DNA: TGTGCCAGCAGTCCGAGTCCGACCGGGGAGCTGTTTTTT
J: TRBJ2-7; size: few; V: TRBV27; D: TRBD2; CDR3: CASTSGGGLYEQYF; DNA: TGTGCCAGCACCTCTGGCGGGGGGCTCTACGAGCAGTACTTC
J: TRBJ2-2; size: once; V: TRBV11-2; D: -; CDR3: CASSRVYTGELFF; DNA: TGTGCCAGCAGCCGGGTATACACCGGGGAGCTGTTTTTT
J: TRBJ2-2; size: few; V: TRBV30; D: TRBD1; CDR3: CAWKKTPRDSYTGELFF; DNA: TGTGCCTGGAAAAAAACACCCCGGGACAGTTACACCGGGGAGCTGTTTTTT
J: TRBJ1-3; size: -; V: TRBV5-1; D: -; CDR3: CASRTAGSGFF; DNA: TGCGCCAGCAGAACCGCGGGGAGTGGGTTTTTT
J: TRBJ2-3; size: -; V: TRBV2; D: -; CDR3: CANMTGTDTQYF; DNA: TGTGCCAACATGACGGGCACAGATACGCAGTATTTT
J: TRBJ2-1; size: -; V: TRBV28; D: -; CDR3: CASKAGDRPYEQFF; DNA: TGTGCCAGCAAAGCCGGAGACAGACCCTACGAGCAGTTCTTC
J: TRBJ2-7; size: few; V: TRBV29-1; D: TRBD1; CDR3: CSFKTGDSYEQYF; DNA: TGCAGTTTTAAGACAGGGGACTCCTACGAGCAGTACTTC
J: TRBJ2-3; size: -; V: TRBV25-1; D: -; CDR3: CASSGTGSGTDTQYF; DNA: TGTGCCAGCAGTGGAACAGGGAGTGGCACAGATACGCAGTATTTT
J: TRBJ2-3; size: many; V: TRBV4-1; D: -; CDR3: CASSKTSTDTQYF; DNA: TGCGCCAGCAGCAAGACAAGCACAGATACGCAGTATTTT
J: TRBJ1-2; size: -; V: TRBV19; D: -; CDR3: CASSTHGTPAYGYTF; DNA: TGTGCCAGTAGTACGCACGGGACTCCTGCCTATGGCTACACCTTC
J: TRBJ1-2; size: few; V: TRBV6-2/TRBV6-3; D: -; CDR3: CASSYGPNYGYTF; DNA: TGTGCCAGCAGTTACGGGCCAAACTATGGCTACACCTTC
J: TRBJ1-1; size: many; V: TRBV29-1; D: -; CDR3: CSVATTDTEAFF; DNA: TGCAGCGTTGCCACGACGGACACTGAAGCTTTCTTT
J: TRBJ1-5; size: few; V: TRBV28; D: -; CDR3: CASSLWGGLPNSQPQHF; DNA: TGTGCCAGCAGTTTATGGGGCGGCTTACCGAATAGCCAGCCCCAGCATTTT
J: TRBJ2-5; size: few; V: TRBV7-2; D: -; CDR3: CASSSLFQETQYF; DNA: TGTGCCAGCAGCTCATTATTCCAAGAGACCCAGTACTTC
J: TRBJ2-1; size: few; V: TRBV15; D: TRBD2; CDR3: CATSRDRPGGPYNEQFF; DNA: TGTGCCACCAGCAGAGATAGGCCGGGGGGGCCCTACAATGAGCAGTTCTTC
J: TRBJ2-5; size: few; V: TRBV4-2; D: -; CDR3: CASSLISGQGETQYF; DNA: TGTGCCAGCAGCCTGATTTCGGGGCAAGGGGAGACCCAGTACTTC
J: TRBJ2-5; size: -; V: TRBV27; D: TRBD1; CDR3: CASSWAGGPRETQYF; DNA: TGTGCCAGCAGTTGGGCAGGGGGTCCACGAGAGACCCAGTACTTC
J: TRBJ2-1; size: few; V: TRBV24-1; D: TRBD2; CDR3: CATSDSGTSGNEQFF; DNA: TGTGCCACCAGTGATTCCGGGACTAGCGGCAATGAGCAGTTCTTC
J: TRBJ1-2; size: -; V: TRBV6-2/TRBV6-3; D: -; CDR3: CASSYPVPDGNYGYTF; DNA: TGTGCCAGCAGTTACCCTGTTCCGGACGGAAACTATGGCTACACCTTC
J: TRBJ1-4; size: -; V: TRBV6-5; D: -; CDR3: CASSWRATNEKLFF; DNA: TGTGCCAGCAGTTGGAGGGCGACTAATGAAAAACTGTTTTTT
J: TRBJ2-7; size: few; V: TRBV30; D: -; CDR3: CAWSVTGSTYEQYF; DNA: TGTGCCTGGAGTGTAACGGGGTCTACCTACGAGCAGTACTTC
J: TRBJ1-4; size: -; V: TRBV7-2; D: -; CDR3: CASSEGRVNNEKLFF; DNA: TGTGCCAGCAGCGAAGGACGCGTTAATAATGAAAAACTGTTTTTT
J: TRBJ2-7; size: few; V: TRBV27; D: TRBD1; CDR3: CASSLTGQGDYEQYF; DNA: TGTGCCAGCAGTTTAACGGGACAGGGGGACTACGAGCAGTACTTC
J: TRBJ2-7; size: -; V: TRBV5-1; D: -; CDR3: CASSLGGTASFEQYF; DNA: TGCGCCAGCAGCTTGGGCGGGACAGCGTCCTTCGAGCAGTACTTC
J: TRBJ2-3; size: -; V: TRBV7-2; D: TRBD2; CDR3: CASSFPSGSTDTQYF; DNA: TGTGCCAGCAGCTTCCCTAGCGGGAGCACAGATACGCAGTATTTT